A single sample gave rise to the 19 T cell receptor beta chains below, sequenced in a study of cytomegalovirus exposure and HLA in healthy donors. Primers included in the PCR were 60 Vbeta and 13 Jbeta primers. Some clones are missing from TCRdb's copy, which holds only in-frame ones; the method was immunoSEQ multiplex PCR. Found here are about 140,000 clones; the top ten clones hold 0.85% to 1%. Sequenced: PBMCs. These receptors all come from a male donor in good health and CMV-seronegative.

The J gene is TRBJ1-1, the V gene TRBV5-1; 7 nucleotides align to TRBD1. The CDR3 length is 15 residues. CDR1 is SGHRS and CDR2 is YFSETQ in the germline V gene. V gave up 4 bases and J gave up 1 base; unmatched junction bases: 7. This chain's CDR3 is CASSRGGRENTEAFF. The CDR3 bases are TGCGCCAGCAGCCGAGGGGGCCGGGAGAACACTGAAGCTTTCTTT. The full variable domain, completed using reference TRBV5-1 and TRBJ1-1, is KAGVTQTPRYLIKTRGQQVTLSCSPISGHRSVSWYQQTPGQGLQFLFEYFSETQRNKGNFPGRFSGRQFSNSRSEMNVSTLELGDSALYLCASSRGGRENTEAFFGQGTRLTVV.

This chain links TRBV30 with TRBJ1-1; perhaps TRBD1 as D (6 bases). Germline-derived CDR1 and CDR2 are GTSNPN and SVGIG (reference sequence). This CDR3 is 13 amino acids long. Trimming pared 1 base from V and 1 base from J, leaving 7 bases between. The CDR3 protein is CAWSARGNTEAFF. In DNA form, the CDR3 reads TGTGCCTGGAGTGCCAGGGGGAACACTGAAGCTTTCTTT.

The CDR3 DNA reads as TGTGCCAGCAGCTTACTCGGACTAGCGGTGAACAATGAGCAGTTCTTC. This codes for CASSLLGLAVNNEQFF. This rearrangement joins TRBV7-2 to TRBJ2-1; 10 bases agree with TRBD2. J lost 5 bases, V lost 2 bases, and 6 bases had no gene match. Germline CDR1 is SGHTA and CDR2 is FQGNSA. The CDR3 is 16 amino acids.

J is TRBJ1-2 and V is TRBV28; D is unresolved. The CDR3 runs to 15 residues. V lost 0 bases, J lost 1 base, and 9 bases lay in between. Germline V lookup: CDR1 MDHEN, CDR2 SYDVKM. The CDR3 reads CASSLWGPNNYGYTF. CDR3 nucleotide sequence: TGTGCCAGCAGTTTATGGGGCCCTAATAACTATGGCTACACCTTC.

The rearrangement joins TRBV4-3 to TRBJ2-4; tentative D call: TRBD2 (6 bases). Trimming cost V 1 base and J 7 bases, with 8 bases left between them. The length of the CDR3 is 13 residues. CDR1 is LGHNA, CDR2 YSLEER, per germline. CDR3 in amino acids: CASSQVGGNIQYF. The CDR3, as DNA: TGCGCCAGCAGCCAAGTCGGAGGGAACATTCAGTACTTC.

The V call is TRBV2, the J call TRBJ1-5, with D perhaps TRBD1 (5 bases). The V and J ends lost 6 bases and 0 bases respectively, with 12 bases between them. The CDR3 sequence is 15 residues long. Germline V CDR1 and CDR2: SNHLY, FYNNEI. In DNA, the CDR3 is TGTGCCAGCAGAGCCGACAGTTATAGCAATCAGCCCCAGCATTTT. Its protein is CASRADSYSNQPQHF.

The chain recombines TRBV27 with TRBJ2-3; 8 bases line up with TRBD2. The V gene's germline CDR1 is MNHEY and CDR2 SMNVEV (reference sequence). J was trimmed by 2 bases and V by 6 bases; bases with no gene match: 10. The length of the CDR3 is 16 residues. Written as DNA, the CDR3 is TGTGCCAGCAGGACACAAACTAGCGGACTCACAGATACGCAGTATTTT. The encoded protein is CASRTQTSGLTDTQYF.

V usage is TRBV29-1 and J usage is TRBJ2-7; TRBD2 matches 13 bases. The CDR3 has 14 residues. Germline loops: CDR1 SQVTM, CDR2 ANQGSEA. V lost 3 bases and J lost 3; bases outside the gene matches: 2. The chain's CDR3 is CSVERTSGGYEQYF. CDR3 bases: TGCAGCGTTGAGCGGACTAGCGGGGGCTACGAGCAGTACTTC.

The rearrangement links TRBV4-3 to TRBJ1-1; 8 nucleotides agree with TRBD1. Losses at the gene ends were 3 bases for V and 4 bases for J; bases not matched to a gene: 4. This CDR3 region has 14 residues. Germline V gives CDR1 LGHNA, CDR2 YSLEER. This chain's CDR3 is CASSQETGATEAFF. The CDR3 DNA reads TGCGCCAGCAGCCAGGAGACAGGGGCCACTGAAGCTTTCTTT.

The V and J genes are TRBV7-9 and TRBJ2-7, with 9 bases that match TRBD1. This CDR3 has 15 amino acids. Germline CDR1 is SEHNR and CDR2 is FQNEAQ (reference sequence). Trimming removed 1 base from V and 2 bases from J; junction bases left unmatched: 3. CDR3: CASSLGGTGPYEQYF. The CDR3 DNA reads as TGTGCCAGCAGCTTAGGTGGGACAGGGCCCTACGAGCAGTACTTC.

CDR3 sequence reads: CASSLLPSYGTGDHEQYF. The CDR3, as DNA: TGCGCCAGCAGCTTGTTACCATCTTATGGGACAGGGGACCACGAGCAGTACTTC. The chain uses TRBV5-1 and TRBJ2-7; 10 nucleotides agree with TRBD1. This CDR3 has 18 residues. J was trimmed by 5 bases and V by 1 base; bases with no gene match: 15. CDR1 is SGHRS, CDR2 YFSETQ, per germline.

The CDR3 DNA follows: TGTGCCACCAATCTAGCATGGGGGCCTGGGGCCAACGTCCTGACTTTC. Protein product: CATNLAWGPGANVLTF. The chain carries TRBV27 and TRBJ2-6, with D possibly being TRBD1 (6 bases). CDR3 size: 16 residues. CDR1 is MNHEY, CDR2 SMNVEV, per germline (reference sequence). Trimming shortened V by 10 bases and J by 2 bases, and 18 bases separated the two germline ends.

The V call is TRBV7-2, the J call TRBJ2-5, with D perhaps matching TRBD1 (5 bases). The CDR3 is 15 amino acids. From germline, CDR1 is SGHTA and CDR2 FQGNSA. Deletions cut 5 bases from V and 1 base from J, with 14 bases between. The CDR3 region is CASSTQQGVQETQYF. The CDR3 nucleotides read TGTGCCAGCAGCACACAACAAGGGGTCCAAGAGACCCAGTACTTC.

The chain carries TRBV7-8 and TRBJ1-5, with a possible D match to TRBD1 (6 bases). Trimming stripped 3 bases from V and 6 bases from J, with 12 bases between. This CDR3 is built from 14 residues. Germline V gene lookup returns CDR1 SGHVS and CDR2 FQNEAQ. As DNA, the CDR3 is TGTGCCAGCAGCTTTACAGGGAGTATTCAGCCCCAGCATTTT. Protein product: CASSFTGSIQPQHF.

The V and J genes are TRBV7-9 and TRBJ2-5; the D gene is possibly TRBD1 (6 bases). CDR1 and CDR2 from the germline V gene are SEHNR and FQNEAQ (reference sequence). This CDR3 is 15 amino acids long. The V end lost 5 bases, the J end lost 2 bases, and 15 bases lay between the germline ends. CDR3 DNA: TGTGCCAGCAGCCTAGGGACATTTCAGCAAGAGACCCAGTACTTC. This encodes CASSLGTFQQETQYF.

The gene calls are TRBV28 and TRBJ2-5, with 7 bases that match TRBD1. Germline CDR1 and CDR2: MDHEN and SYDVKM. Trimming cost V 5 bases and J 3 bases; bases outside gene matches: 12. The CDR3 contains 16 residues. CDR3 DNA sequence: TGTGCCAGCAGTAACGACGCCCGGGACAGCAAAGAGACCCAGTACTTC. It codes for CASSNDARDSKETQYF.

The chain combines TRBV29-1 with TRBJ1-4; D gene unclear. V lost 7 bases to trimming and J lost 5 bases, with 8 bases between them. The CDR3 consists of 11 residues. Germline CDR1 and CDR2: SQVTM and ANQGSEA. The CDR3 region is CSARQNEKLFF. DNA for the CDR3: TGCAGCGCGAGGCAAAATGAAAAACTGTTTTTT.

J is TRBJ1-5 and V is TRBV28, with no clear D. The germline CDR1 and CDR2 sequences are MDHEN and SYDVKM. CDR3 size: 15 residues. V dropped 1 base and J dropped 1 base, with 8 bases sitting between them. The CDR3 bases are TGTGCCAGCAGTTTATTTGGGAGAAGCAATCAGCCCCAGCATTTT. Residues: CASSLFGRSNQPQHF.

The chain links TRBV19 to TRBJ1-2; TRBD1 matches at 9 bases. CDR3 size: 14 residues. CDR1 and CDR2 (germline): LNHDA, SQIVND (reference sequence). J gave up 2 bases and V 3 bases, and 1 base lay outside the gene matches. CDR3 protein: CASSMTGGNYGYTF. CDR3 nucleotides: TGTGCCAGTAGTATGACAGGGGGAAACTATGGCTACACCTTC.